This T cell receptor (beta chain) was captured in a study of spatial heterogeneity in lung cancer (dated by TCRdb to about 2019). About the full investigation: Beta-chain transcripts were consistently detected in greater numbers than alpha-chain transcripts, which likely reflected higher beta-chain transcript abundance. Both alpha and beta chains were TCR-sequenced in 200 or so tumor regions, 64 matched nontumor lung samples and over 55 PBMC samples obtained at surgery. TCR repertoire features were related to nonsynonymous mutation counts determined by whole-exome sequencing of tumor tissue. In the raw uncorrected reads, each unique combination of TCR and UMI appeared on average more than ten times. In non-small cell lung cancer, the study made a quantitative comparison of TCR alpha and beta repertoires among multiple tumor regions, matched nontumor lung and blood. The study at large found these results: Additional single-cell paired TCR alpha and beta sequencing was considered necessary to confirm, at a functional level, the hypothesis that regional TCRs recognize regional mutations. Ubiquitous expanded tumor TCRs were detected in blood more often at tumor resection than at routine follow-up.

Ten or more counts support this clonotype. This clone's antigen is unknown. Within one base of it there is no much larger clone, and no base qualities were kept. CDR1 and CDR2 are drawn from the germline V gene: SQVTM, ANQGSEA. V was cut back by 5 bases and J by 6 bases, leaving a gap of 16 bases between them. The CDR3, from cysteine to phenylalanine, totals 14 residues. Only the CDR3 region is kept as DNA, spanning 42 bases read in frame from base 1. Libraries were made using 5' RACE. TCRdb lists the instrument as NextSeq 500. In the TCR library protocol, a unique molecular identifier was attached to each TCR cDNA molecule so that PCR and sequencing errors could be corrected. The authors processed their data as follows. Decombinator tools were used for TCR identification, UMI-based error correction and CDR3 extraction. TCRs above a frequency of 2 per 1,000, corresponding to the top 1% of the tumor frequency distribution, were defined as expanded. Renyi diversity was calculated using the R vegan package after each repertoire was subsampled 100 times to 5,000 TCRs. CDR3 similarity networks were built from amino acid triplet string-kernel similarity, connecting CDR3s with pairwise similarity above 0.82. Clones were called with MiXCR by TCRdb after fastp trimmed the public reads at Q25, and only in-frame beta chains were retained. Each CDR3 protein appears once, grouped with its most common genes and DNA. Here the V and J calls rest on TCRdb's processing, not on the authors' analysis. The sample has about 48,000 distinct CDR3 sequences on record, approximately 5.7% of them singletons. Together, the top ten hold 11% of the sample.

Read against the paper, the sample's time point label means: sample taken at primary tumor resection. For TCR sequencing, whole RNA was extracted from tumor and nontumor lung tissue, or from cryopreserved PBMC samples, and no cell sorting was done. The donors were 65 to 90 patients from the lung TRACERx cohort who had early-stage, untreated non-small cell lung cancer. Patients were selected for TCR sequencing only if sufficient RNA was available from at least two tumor regions. The chain uses TRBV29-1 and TRBJ2-2, with the D gene call left open. Sequencing used PBMCs, obtained at surgery. This receptor was identified in a male donor with early-stage non-small cell lung cancer. Here is the DNA: TGCAGCGTTCTAGAGGTTCCACGTTCCGGGGAGCTGTTTTTT. The encoded protein is CSVLEVPRSGELFF.